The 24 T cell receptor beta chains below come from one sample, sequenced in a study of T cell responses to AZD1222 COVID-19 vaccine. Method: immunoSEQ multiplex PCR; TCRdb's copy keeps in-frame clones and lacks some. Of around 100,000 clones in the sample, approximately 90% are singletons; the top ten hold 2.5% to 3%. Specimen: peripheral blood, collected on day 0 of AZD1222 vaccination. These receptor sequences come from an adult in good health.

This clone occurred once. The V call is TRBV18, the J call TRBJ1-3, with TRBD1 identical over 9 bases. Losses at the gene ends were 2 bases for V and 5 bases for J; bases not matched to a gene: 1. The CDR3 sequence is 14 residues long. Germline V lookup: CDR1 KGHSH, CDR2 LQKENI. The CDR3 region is CASSPGTGRNTIYF. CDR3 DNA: TGTGCCAGCTCACCAGGGACAGGGAGAAACACCATATATTTT.

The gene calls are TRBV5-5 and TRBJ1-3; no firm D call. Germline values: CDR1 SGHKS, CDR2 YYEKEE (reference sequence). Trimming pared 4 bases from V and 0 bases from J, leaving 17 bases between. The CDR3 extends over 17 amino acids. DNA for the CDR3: TGTGCCAGCAGCCCGAGTGAGGGCTTCTTCTCTGGAAACACCATATATTTT. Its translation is CASSPSEGFFSGNTIYF.

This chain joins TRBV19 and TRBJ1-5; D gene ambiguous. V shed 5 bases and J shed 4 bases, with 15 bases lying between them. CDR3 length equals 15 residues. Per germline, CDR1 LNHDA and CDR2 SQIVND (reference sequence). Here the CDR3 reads CASSPRTGLNQPQHF. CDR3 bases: TGTGCCAGTAGTCCCCGGACGGGTCTTAATCAGCCCCAGCATTTT.

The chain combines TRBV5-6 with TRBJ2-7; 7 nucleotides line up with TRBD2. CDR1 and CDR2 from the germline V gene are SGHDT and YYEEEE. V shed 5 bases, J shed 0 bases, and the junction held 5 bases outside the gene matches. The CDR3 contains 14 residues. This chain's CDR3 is CASRSTSASYEQYV. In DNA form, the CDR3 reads TGTGCCAGCAGGTCCACTAGCGCCTCCTACGAGCAGTACGTC.

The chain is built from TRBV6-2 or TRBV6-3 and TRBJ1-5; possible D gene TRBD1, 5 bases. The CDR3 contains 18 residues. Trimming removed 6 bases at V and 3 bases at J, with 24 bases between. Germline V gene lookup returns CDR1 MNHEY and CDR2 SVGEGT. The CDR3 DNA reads TGTGCCAGCAGCCTCCCTGGGACGGACTATCCTATCAATCAGCCCCAGCATTTT. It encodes CASSLPGTDYPINQPQHF.

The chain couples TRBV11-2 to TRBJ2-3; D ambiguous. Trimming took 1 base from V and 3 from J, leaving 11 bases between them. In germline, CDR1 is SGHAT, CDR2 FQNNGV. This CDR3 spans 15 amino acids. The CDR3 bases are TGTGCCAGCAGCTTAGTAGCCGGGTCGACAGATACGCAGTATTTT. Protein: CASSLVAGSTDTQYF. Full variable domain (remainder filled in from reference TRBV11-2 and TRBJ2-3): EAGVAQSPRYKIIEKRQSVAFWCNPISGHATLYWYQQILGQGPKLLIQFQNNGVVDDSQLPKDRFSAERLKGVDSTLKIQPAKLEDSAVYLCASSLVAGSTDTQYFGPGTRLTVL.

Written as DNA, the CDR3 is TGTGCCAGCAGTTATCCCCCCTTTCGGTACAATGAGCAGTTCTTC. This encodes CASSYPPFRYNEQFF. The chain employs TRBV6-9 and TRBJ2-1, with unresolved D. CDR3 length: 15 amino acids. Trimming stripped 2 bases from V and 4 bases from J, with 12 bases between. Germline lookup yields CDR1 MNHGY and CDR2 SVAAGI.

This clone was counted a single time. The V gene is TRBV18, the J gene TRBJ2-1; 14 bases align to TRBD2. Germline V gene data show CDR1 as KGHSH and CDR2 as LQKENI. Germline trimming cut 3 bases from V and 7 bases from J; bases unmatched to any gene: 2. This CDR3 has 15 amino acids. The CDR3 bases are TGTGCCAGCTCACCGGGACTAGCGGGAGCGAATGAGCAGTTCTTC. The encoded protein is CASSPGLAGANEQFF. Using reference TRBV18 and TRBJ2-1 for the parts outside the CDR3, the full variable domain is NAGVMQNPRHLVRRRGQEARLRCSPMKGHSHVYWYRQLPEEGLKFMVYLQKENIIDESGMPKERFSAEFPKEGPSILRIQQVVRGDSAAYFCASSPGLAGANEQFFGPGTRLTVL.

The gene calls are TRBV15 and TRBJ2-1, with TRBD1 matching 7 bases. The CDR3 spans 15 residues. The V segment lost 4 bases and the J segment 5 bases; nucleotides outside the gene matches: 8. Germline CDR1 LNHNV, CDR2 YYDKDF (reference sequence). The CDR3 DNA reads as TGTGCCACCAGCACTACAGGGGCAACGGACAATGAGCAGTTCTTC. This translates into CATSTTGATDNEQFF.

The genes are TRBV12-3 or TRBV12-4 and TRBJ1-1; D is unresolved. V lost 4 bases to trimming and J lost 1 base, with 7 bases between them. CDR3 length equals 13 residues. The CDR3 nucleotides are TGTGCCAGCAGTTCCTCCCCGAACACTGAAGCTTTCTTT. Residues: CASSSSPNTEAFF.

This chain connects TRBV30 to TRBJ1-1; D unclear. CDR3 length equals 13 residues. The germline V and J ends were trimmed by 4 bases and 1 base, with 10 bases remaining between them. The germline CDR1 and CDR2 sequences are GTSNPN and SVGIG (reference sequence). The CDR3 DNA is TGTGCCTGGAAGAGAGTCGAGAACACTGAAGCTTTCTTT. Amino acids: CAWKRVENTEAFF. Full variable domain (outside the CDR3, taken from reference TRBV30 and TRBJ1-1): SQTIHQWPATLVQPVGSPLSLECTVEGTSNPNLYWYRQAAGRGLQLLFYSVGIGQISSEVPQNLSASRPQDRQFILSSKKLLLSDSGFYLCAWKRVENTEAFFGQGTRLTVV.

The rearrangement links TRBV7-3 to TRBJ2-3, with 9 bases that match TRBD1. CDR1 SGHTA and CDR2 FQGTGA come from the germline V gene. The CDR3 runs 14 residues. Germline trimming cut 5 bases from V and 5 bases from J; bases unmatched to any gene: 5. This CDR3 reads CASSLTGGIDTQYF. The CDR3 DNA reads TGTGCCAGCAGCCTCACAGGGGGCATAGATACGCAGTATTTT.

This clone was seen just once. CDR3 sequence: CAPLRKEPASSYEQYF. In DNA, the CDR3 is TGTGCCCCCCTACGTAAAGAACCGGCTAGCTCCTACGAGCAGTACTTC. V and J are TRBV11-3 and TRBJ2-7, with D unresolved. This CDR3 has 16 residues. The V end was cut by 11 bases, the J end by 0 bases, with 23 bases between. Germline V gene lookup returns CDR1 SGHNT and CDR2 YENEEA.

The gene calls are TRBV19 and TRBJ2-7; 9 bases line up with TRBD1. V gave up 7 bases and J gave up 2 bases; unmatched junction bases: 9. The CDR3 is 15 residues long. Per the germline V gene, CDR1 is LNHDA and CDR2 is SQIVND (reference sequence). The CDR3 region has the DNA TGTGCCAGTAATTCCGGGACAGGGTATCCCTACGAGCAGTACTTC. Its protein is CASNSGTGYPYEQYF. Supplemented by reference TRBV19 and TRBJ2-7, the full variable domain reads DGGITQSPKYLFRKEGQNVTLSCEQNLNHDAMYWYRQDPGQGLRLIYYSQIVNDFQKGDIAEGYSVSREKKESFPLTVTSAQKNPTAFYLCASNSGTGYPYEQYFGPGTRLTVT.

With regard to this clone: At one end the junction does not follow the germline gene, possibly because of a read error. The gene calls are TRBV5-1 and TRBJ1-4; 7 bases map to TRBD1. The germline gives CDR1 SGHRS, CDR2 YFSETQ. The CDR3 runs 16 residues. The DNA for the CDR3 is TGTGCCAGCAGCTTTGGTCGTAGGGACAGTAATGAAAAACTGTTTTTT. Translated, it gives CASSFGRRDSNEKLFF.

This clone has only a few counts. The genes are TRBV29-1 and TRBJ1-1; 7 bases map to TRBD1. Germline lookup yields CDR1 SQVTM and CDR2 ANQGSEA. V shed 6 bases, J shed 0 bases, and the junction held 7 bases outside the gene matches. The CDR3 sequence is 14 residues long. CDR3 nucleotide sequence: TGCAGCGTGTTGACAGGGCCCCTGAACACTGAAGCTTTCTTT. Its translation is CSVLTGPLNTEAFF.

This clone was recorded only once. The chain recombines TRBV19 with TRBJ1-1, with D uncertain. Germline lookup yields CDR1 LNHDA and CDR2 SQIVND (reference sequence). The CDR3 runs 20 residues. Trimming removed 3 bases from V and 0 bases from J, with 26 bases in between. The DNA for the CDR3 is TGTGCCAGTAGTATTAGGGCGGGGTCAGCTGGAGTTGGCGTGAACACTGAAGCTTTCTTT. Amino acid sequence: CASSIRAGSAGVGVNTEAFF.

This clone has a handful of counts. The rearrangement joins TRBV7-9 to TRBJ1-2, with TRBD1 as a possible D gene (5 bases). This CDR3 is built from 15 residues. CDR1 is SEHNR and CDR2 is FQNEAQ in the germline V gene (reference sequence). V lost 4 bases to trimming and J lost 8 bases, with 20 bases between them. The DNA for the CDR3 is TGTGCCAGCAGCTCCATCCTGGGGGGGAAGAGGGGCTACACCTTC. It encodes CASSSILGGKRGYTF.

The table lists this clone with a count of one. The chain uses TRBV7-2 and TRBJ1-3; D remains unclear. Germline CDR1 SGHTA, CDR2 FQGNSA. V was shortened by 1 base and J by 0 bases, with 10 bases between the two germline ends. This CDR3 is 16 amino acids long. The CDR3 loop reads CASSLGGPASGNTIYF. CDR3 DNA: TGTGCCAGCAGCTTAGGGGGTCCCGCCTCTGGAAACACCATATATTTT.

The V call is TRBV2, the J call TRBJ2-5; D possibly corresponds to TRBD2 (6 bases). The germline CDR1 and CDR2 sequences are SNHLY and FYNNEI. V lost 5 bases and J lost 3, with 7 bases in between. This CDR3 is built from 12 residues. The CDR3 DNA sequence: TGTGCCAGCAGTTGGGGGGAAGAGACCCAGTACTTC. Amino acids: CASSWGEETQYF.

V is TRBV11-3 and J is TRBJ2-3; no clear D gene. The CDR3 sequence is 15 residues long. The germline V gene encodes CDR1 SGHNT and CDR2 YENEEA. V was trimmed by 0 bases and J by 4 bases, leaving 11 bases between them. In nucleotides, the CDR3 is TGTGCCAGCAGCTTAGAAGGGCTAGAGGCAGATACGCAGTATTTT. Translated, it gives CASSLEGLEADTQYF.

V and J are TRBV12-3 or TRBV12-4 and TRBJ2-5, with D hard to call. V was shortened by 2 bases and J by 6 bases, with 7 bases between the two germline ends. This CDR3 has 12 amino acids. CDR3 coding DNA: TGTGCCAGCAGTTTATTTAGGCAGACCCAGTACTTC. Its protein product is CASSLFRQTQYF.

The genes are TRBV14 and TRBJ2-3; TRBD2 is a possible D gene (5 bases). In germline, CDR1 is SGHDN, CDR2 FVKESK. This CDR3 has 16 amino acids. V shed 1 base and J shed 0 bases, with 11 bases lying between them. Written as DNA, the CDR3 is TGTGCCAGCAGCCAAGGTTCCCGGACTAGCACAGATACGCAGTATTTT. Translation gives CASSQGSRTSTDTQYF.

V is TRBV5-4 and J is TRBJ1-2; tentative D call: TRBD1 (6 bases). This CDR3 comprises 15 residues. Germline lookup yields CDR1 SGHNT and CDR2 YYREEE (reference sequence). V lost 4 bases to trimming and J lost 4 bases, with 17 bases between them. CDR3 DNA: TGTGCCAGCAGCCACAAGAAGACAGGCTTCTATGGCTACACCTTC. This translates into CASSHKKTGFYGYTF.